This T cell receptor (beta chain) was observed in a study of T cell repertoires in cytomegalovirus infection. Turning to the study itself: Evidence of both CMV infection and a matching HLA type came from public TCR beta signatures.

CDR3 length: 15 residues. The V end was cut by 4 bases, the J end by 6 bases, with 15 bases between. CDR1 is MGHDK and CDR2 is SYGVNS in the germline V gene. Regarding this clonotype: Its specificity is not known.

Study-level findings and limits: HLA-C-restricted CMV-specific TCR beta clonotypes were dominant in the ex vivo response. There were carriers of CMV plus the relevant HLA, and cumulative public TCR beta family frequency identified them.

TCRdb processed the reads anew with MiXCR; each CDR3 protein has one entry. The data hold fewer than 550,000 distinct CDR3 sequences, with approximately 26% observed a single time. This sequence originates from a human donor in good health (CMV status not recorded). Some clones in this sample may be carry-over from other donors' samples. V usage is TRBV25-1 and J usage is TRBJ2-2; D perhaps matches TRBD1 (6 bases). The sequencing input was PBMCs. CDR3 region: CASSVQQGWAGELFF. The CDR3 nucleotides are TGTGCCAGCAGTGTTCAACAGGGATGGGCCGGGGAGCTGTTTTTT. Based on the CDR3 plus reference TRBV25-1 and TRBJ2-2, the full variable domain is EADIYQTPRYLVIGTGKKITLECSQTMGHDKMYWYQQDPGMELHLIHYSYGVNSTEKGDLSSESTVSRIRTEHFPLTLESARPSHTSQYLCASSVQQGWAGELFFGEGSRLTVL.